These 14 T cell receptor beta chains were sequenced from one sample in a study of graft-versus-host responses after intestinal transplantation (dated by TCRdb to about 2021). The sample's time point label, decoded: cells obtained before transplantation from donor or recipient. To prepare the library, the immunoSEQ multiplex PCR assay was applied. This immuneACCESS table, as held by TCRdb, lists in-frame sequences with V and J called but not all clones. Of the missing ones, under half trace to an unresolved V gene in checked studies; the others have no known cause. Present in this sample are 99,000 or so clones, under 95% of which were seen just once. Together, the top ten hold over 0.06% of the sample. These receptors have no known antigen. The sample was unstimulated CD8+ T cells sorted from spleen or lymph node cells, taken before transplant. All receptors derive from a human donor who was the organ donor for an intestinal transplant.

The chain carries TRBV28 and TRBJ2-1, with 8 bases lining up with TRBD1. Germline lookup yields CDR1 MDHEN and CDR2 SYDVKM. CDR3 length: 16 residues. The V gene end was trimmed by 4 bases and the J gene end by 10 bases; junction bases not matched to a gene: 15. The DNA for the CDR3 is TGTGCCAGCAGTTATCCTCCGGGACAGGTCGGAGGGGAGCAGTTCTTC. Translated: CASSYPPGQVGGEQFF.

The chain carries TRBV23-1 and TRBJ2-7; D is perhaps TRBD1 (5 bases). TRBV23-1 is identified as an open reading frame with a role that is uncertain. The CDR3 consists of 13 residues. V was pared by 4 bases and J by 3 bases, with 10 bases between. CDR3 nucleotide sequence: TGCGCCAGCAGTCGGGGCAGGCGCTACGAGCAGTACTTC. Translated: CASSRGRRYEQYF.

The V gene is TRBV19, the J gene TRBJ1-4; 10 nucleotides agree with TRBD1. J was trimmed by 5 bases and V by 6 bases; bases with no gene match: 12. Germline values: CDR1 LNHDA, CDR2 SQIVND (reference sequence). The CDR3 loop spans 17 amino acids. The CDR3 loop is CASRPKARDRGNEKLFF. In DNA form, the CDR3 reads TGTGCCAGTAGGCCAAAGGCCCGGGACAGGGGAAATGAAAAACTGTTTTTT.

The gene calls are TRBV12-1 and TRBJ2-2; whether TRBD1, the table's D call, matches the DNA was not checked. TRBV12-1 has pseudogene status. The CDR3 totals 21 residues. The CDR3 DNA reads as TGTGCCAGCAGCTTTGTTCAGGGGGGACAGGGCAAAGATGCGAACACCGGGGAGCTGTTTTTT. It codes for CASSFVQGGQGKDANTGELFF.

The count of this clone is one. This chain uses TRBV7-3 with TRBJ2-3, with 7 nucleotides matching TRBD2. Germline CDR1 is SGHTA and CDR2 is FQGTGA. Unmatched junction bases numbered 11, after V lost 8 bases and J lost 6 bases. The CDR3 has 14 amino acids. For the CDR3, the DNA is TGTGCCAGCCGACGGGGCGGGAGAACCGATACGCAGTATTTT. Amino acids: CASRRGGRTDTQYF.

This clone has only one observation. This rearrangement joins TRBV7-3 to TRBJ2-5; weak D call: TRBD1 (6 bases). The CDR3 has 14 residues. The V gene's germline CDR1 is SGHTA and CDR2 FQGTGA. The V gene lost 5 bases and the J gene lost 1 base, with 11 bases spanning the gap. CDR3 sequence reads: CASSPQGPQETQYF. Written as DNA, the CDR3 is TGTGCCAGCAGCCCTCAGGGGCCCCAAGAGACCCAGTACTTC.

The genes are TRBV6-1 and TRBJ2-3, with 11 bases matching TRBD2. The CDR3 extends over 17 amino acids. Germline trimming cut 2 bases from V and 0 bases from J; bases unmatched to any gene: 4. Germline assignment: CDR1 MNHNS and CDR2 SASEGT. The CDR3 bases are TGTGCCAGCAGTGAACTAGCGGGGGGCTCTAGCACAGATACGCAGTATTTT. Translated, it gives CASSELAGGSSTDTQYF.

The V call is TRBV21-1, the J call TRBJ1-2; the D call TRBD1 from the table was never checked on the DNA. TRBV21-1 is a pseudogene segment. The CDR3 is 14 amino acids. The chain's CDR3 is CASSKNRQGKSYTF. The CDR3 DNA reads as TGTGCCAGCAGCAAAAATCGACAGGGCAAAAGCTACACCTTC.

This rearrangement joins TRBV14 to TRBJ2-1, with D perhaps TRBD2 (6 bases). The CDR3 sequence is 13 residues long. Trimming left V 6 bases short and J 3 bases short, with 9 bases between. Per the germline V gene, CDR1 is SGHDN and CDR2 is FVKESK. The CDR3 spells CASSPGGYNEQFF. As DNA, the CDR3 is TGTGCCAGCAGTCCCGGGGGCTACAATGAGCAGTTCTTC.

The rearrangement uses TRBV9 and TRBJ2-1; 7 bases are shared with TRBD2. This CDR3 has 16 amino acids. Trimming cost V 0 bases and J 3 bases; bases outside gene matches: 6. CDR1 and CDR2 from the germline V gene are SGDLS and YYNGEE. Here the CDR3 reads CASSVGWLAVYNEQFF. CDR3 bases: TGTGCCAGCAGCGTAGGGTGGCTAGCGGTCTACAATGAGCAGTTCTTC.

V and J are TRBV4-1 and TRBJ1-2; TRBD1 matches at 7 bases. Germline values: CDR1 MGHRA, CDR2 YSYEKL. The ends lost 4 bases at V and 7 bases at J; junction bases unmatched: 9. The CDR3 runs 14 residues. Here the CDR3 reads CASSRTTGVAGYTF. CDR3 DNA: TGCGCCAGCAGCCGAACAACAGGGGTTGCTGGCTACACCTTC.

This chain's CDR3 is CASSEWTGSNEQYF. The DNA of the CDR3 is TGCGCCAGCAGTGAGTGGACAGGGTCGAATGAGCAGTACTTC. The chain carries TRBV10-2 and TRBJ2-7; 8 bases map to TRBD1. The CDR3 has 14 amino acids. Germline values: CDR1 WSHSY, CDR2 SAAADI. The trim removed 1 base at V and 7 bases at J, leaving 6 bases unmatched.

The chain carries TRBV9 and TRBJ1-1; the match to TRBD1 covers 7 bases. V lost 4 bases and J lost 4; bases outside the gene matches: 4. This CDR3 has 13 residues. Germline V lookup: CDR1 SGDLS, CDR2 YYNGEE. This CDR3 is CASSSDRRTEAFF. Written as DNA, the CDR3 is TGTGCCAGCAGCTCGGACAGGCGCACTGAAGCTTTCTTT.

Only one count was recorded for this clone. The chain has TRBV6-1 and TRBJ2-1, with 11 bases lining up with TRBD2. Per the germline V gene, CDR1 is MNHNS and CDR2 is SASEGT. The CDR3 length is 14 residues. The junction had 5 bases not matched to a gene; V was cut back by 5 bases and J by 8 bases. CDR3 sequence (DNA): TGTGCCAGCAGTTCTATAGCGGGAGGGGATGAGCAGTTCTTC. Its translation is CASSSIAGGDEQFF.